The T cell receptor (beta chain) under discussion was sequenced for a study of OX40 agonist ivuxolimab in advanced cancers. Study background: Males comprised 75% to 90% of the group, whose mean age was about 62 years (range about 23 to 80).

Regarding the study as a whole: Partial responders at 0.1-3.0 mg/kg showed near-lowest clonal expansion. Relative to CD4+, CD8+ T cells held more expanded clones on average. With doses of 0.1 to 3.0 mg/kg, CD4+ and CD8+ blood T cells had undergone clonal expansion by week 6.

The data were produced by immunoSEQ multiplex PCR, yet TCRdb's version contains in-frame clones alone and is incomplete. The sample has some 81,000 clones, 65% to 90% seen once. This CDR3 region has 11 residues. Germline values: CDR1 SGHTA, CDR2 FQGNSA. With 1 base removed from V and 9 bases from J, the gap between germline ends came to 7 bases. Points on this clone: As yet, its antigen is unknown.

The sample here was CD4+ or CD8+ T cells sorted from blood, taken in a trial of the OX40 agonist ivuxolimab. The rearrangement uses TRBV7-2 and TRBJ2-7; D not resolved. This clonotype was sampled from an adult with an advanced solid tumor such as melanoma, head and neck, liver or kidney cancer. The CDR3 spells CASSLGTTQYF. The CDR3 DNA reads TGTGCCAGCAGCTTAGGGACGACGCAGTACTTC.